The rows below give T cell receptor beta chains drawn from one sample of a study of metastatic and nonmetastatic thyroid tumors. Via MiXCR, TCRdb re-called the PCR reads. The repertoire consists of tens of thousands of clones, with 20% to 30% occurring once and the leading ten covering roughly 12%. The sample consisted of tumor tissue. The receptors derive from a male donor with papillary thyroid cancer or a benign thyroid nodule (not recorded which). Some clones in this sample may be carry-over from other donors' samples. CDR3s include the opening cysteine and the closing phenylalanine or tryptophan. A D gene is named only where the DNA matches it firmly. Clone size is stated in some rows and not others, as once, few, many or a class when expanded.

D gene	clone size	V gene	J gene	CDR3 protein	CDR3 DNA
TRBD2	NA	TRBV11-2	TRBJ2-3	CASSLRAGAVDTQYF	TGTGCCAGCAGCTTAAGGGCGGGAGCGGTAGATACGCAGTATTTT
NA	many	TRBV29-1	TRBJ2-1	CSHSGTAGGEQFF	TGCAGCCACAGCGGGACGGCAGGGGGTGAGCAGTTCTTC
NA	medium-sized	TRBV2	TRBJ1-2	CASQPGYGYTF	TGTGCCAGCCAGCCTGGCTATGGCTACACCTTC
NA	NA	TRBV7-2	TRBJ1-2	CASSTQGCPYGYTF	TGTGCCAGCAGCACCCAGGGGTGTCCCTATGGCTACACCTTC
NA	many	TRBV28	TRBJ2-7	CASSSYTSYEQYF	TGTGCCAGCAGTTCCTACACGTCCTACGAGCAGTACTTC
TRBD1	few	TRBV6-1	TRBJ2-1	CASRRQGAQFF	TGTGCCAGCAGAAGACAGGGCGCGCAGTTCTTC
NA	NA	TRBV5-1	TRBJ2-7	CGSSLYGSEQYF	TGCGGCAGCAGCTTATATGGGAGCGAGCAGTACTTC
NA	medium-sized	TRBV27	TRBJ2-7	CASGLLATPGPRPYEQYF	TGTGCCAGCGGACTATTGGCGACCCCGGGGCCACGACCTTACGAGCAGTACTTC
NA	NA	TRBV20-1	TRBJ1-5	CSAQTRAGINQPQHF	TGCAGTGCTCAGACGAGGGCAGGGATCAATCAGCCCCAGCATTTT
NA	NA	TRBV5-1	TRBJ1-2	CASSLVAGGDFYTF	TGCGCCAGCAGCTTGGTTGCGGGAGGTGATTTCTACACCTTC
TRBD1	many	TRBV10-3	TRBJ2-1	CAISNGQALTNNEQFF	TGTGCCATCAGTAACGGACAGGCTCTTACTAACAATGAGCAGTTCTTC
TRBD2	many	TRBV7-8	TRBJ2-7	CASSLSGTAGYEQYF	TGTGCCAGCAGCTTAAGCGGGACTGCTGGGTACGAGCAGTACTTC
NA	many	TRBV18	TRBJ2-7	CASSPSYEEQYF	TGTGCCAGCTCACCAAGTTATGAAGAGCAGTACTTC
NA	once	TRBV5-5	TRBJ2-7	CASSLRDKVHEQYF	TGTGCCAGCAGCCTCCGGGACAAGGTACACGAGCAGTACTTC
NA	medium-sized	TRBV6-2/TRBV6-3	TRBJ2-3	CASSPGLSTDTQYF	TGTGCCAGCAGTCCGGGACTGAGCACAGATACGCAGTATTTT
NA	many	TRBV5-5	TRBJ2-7	CASSWGLSSSYEQYF	TGTGCCAGCAGCTGGGGGCTTTCGAGCTCCTACGAGCAGTACTTC
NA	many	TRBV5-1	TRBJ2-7	CASSGQEGYEQYF	TGCGCCAGCAGTGGTCAGGAGGGCTACGAGCAGTACTTC
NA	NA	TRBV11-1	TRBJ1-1	CASSLPLGTGDTEAFF	TGTGCCAGCAGCTTACCCCTGGGCACGGGGGACACTGAAGCTTTCTTT
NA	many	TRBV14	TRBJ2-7	CASSQEGGWLGVLNSYEQYF	TGTGCCAGCAGCCAAGAAGGAGGTTGGCTAGGGGTATTGAACTCCTACGAGCAGTACTTC
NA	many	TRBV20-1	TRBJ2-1	CSARDDYSYNEQFF	TGCAGTGCTAGAGACGACTACTCCTACAATGAGCAGTTCTTC
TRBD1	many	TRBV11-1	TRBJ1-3	CASSSGTGSSGNTIYF	TGTGCCAGCAGCTCGGGGACAGGGAGCTCTGGAAACACCATATATTTT
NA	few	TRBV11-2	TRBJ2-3	CASNWGGYTQDTQYF	TGTGCCAGCAACTGGGGGGGCTACACACAAGATACGCAGTATTTT
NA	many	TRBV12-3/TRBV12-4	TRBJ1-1	CASSLYPGTVEAFF	TGTGCCAGCAGTTTATACCCCGGTACGGTGGAAGCTTTCTTT
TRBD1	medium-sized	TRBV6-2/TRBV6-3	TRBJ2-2	CASSKTGENTGELFF	TGTGCCAGCAGTAAAACAGGGGAAAACACCGGGGAGCTGTTTTTT
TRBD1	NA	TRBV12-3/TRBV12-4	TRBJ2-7	CASSLGTGRYEQYF	TGTGCCAGCAGTTTAGGGACAGGTCGATACGAGCAGTACTTC
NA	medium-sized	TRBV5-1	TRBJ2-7	CASSLQGQGRGEQYF	TGCGCCAGCAGCTTGCAGGGCCAGGGGCGGGGCGAGCAGTACTTC
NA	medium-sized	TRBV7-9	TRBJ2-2	CASSLFWNNPNTGELFF	TGTGCCAGCAGCTTATTTTGGAACAATCCCAACACCGGGGAGCTGTTTTTT
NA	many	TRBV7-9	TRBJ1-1	CASSLMGTEAFF	TGTGCCAGCAGCTTAATGGGGACTGAAGCTTTCTTT
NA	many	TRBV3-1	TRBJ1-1	CASSQVGGNTEAFF	TGTGCCAGCAGCCAAGTTGGGGGGAACACTGAAGCTTTCTTT
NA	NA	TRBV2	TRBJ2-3	CASSDCVRAPIEGIGTDTQYF	TGTGCCAGCAGTGATTGCGTGAGGGCCCCGATTGAGGGTATTGGCACAGATACGCAGTATTTT
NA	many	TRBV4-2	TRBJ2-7	CASSQEWTEAYEQYF	TGTGCCAGCAGCCAAGAGTGGACGGAAGCCTACGAGCAGTACTTC
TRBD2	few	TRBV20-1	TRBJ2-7	CSAPRAGDPYEQYF	TGCAGTGCTCCTAGAGCGGGGGACCCCTACGAGCAGTACTTC
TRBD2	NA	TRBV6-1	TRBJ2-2	CASSGLAGGPVTGELFF	TGTGCCAGCAGCGGACTAGCGGGAGGGCCCGTCACCGGTGAGCTGTTTTTT
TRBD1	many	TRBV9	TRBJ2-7	CASSDNPQGPIYEQYF	TGTGCCAGCAGCGACAACCCACAGGGGCCCATTTACGAGCAGTACTTC
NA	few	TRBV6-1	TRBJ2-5	CASSVDWAGSQYF	TGTGCCAGCAGTGTCGACTGGGCAGGTTCCCAGTACTTC
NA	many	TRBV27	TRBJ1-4	CASSTLRGTNEKLFF	TGTGCCAGCAGTACCTTAAGGGGCACTAATGAAAAACTGTTTTTT
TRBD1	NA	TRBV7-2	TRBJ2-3	CASRMTGNTDTQYF	TGTGCCAGCCGAATGACAGGGAACACAGATACGCAGTATTTT
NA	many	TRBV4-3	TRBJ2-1	CASSREQGMDNEQFF	TGCGCCAGCAGCCGAGAACAGGGAATGGACAATGAGCAGTTCTTC
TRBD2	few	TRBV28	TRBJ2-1	CASHGKTSGKTEQFF	TGTGCCAGCCACGGAAAGACTAGCGGGAAGACTGAGCAGTTCTTC
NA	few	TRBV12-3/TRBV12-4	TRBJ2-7	CASSNKQGKNEQYF	TGTGCCAGCAGTAATAAACAGGGAAAGAACGAGCAGTACTTC
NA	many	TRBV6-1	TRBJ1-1	CASTRGTEAFF	TGTGCCAGCACTCGGGGGACTGAAGCTTTCTTT
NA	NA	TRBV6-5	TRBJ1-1	CASSPLVQDLSPAEAFF	TGTGCCAGCAGTCCACTTGTACAGGACCTTTCTCCCGCTGAAGCTTTCTTT